The 15 T cell receptor beta chains below all came from one sample that was sequenced in a study of T cells in localized non-small cell lung cancer. Some clones are missing from TCRdb's copy, which holds only in-frame ones; the method was immunoSEQ multiplex PCR. This sample yields more than 20,000 clones, of which about 83% are seen a single time; approximately 15% belongs to the top ten. This specimen consisted of PBMCs, obtained before any cancer treatment. The receptors shown here come from a woman between 40 and 69 years old with stage II squamous cell lung carcinoma.

The chain links TRBV2 to TRBJ2-7; possibly TRBD2 for D (5 bases). V shed 7 bases and J shed 1 base, with 8 bases lying between them. Germline V gives CDR1 SNHLY, CDR2 FYNNEI. The CDR3 has 12 residues. The CDR3 reads CASTRDSYEQYF. DNA for the CDR3: TGTGCCAGCACGAGGGATTCCTACGAGCAGTACTTC.

The chain recombines TRBV27 with TRBJ1-1; TRBD1 is a possible D gene (5 bases). V was trimmed by 6 bases and J by 0 bases, leaving 8 bases between them. This CDR3 comprises 13 residues. Germline CDR1 MNHEY, CDR2 SMNVEV (reference sequence). CDR3 DNA sequence: TGTGCCAGCAGCGCAGGGATGAACACTGAAGCTTTCTTT. Its translation: CASSAGMNTEAFF.

This chain joins TRBV27 and TRBJ1-5; 7 bases line up with TRBD1. J was trimmed by 4 bases and V by 6 bases; bases with no gene match: 3. The CDR3 has 13 amino acids. Per the germline V gene, CDR1 is MNHEY and CDR2 is SMNVEV (reference sequence). The DNA of the CDR3 is TGTGCCAGCAGCCCGACAGGGAATCAGCCCCAGCATTTT. Translating gives CASSPTGNQPQHF.

This clone was seen a few times. The chain recombines TRBV5-1 with TRBJ1-2, with D perhaps matching TRBD1 (5 bases). Germline V gives CDR1 SGHRS, CDR2 YFSETQ. V dropped 4 bases and J dropped 6 bases, with 19 bases sitting between them. This CDR3 region has 15 residues. As DNA, the CDR3 is TGCGCCAGCAGCCCTCCGCTACTGGGGGAGGATGGCTACACCTTC. Protein: CASSPPLLGEDGYTF.

This chain connects TRBV28 to TRBJ1-2; D ambiguous. The CDR3 is 15 residues long. Trimming took 8 bases from V and 4 from J, leaving 20 bases between them. The V gene's germline CDR1 is MDHEN and CDR2 SYDVKM. The CDR3 loop reads CASLTVKVHGYGYTF. The CDR3 DNA follows: TGTGCCAGCCTTACCGTGAAGGTGCATGGCTATGGCTACACCTTC.

V is TRBV11-2 and J is TRBJ1-2; D not certain. Germline loops: CDR1 SGHAT, CDR2 FQNNGV. This CDR3 has 14 amino acids. The germline V and J ends were trimmed by 9 bases and 5 bases, with 19 bases remaining between them. The CDR3 spells CASQLNFGGYGYTF. The CDR3 DNA is TGTGCCAGTCAGCTTAACTTCGGTGGATATGGCTACACCTTC.

V usage is TRBV5-3 and J usage is TRBJ2-1; 9 bases line up with TRBD2. TRBV5-3 is an ORF, and what it does is uncertain. With V trimmed by 2 bases and J by 8 bases, 11 bases remained unmatched. The CDR3 extends over 16 amino acids. The CDR3 nucleotides read TGTGCCAGAAGCTTAAGGGGGTGCGGGAGGGTGGATGAGCAGTTCTTC. It translates to CARSLRGCGRVDEQFF.

V gene TRBV7-2 combines with J gene TRBJ1-2; no clear D. The CDR3 has 15 residues. Germline CDR1 SGHTA, CDR2 FQGNSA. V lost 0 bases to trimming and J lost 4 bases, with 12 bases between them. The CDR3 DNA reads as TGTGCCAGCAGCTTAGCGCGGAGGCAGACCTATGGCTACACCTTC. Translated, it gives CASSLARRQTYGYTF.

The chain recombines TRBV5-4 with TRBJ1-1, with a possible D match to TRBD1 (6 bases). Trimming left V 0 bases short and J 4 bases short, with 10 bases between. This CDR3 has 14 amino acids. CDR1 and CDR2 from the germline V gene are SGHNT and YYREEE (reference sequence). The CDR3 DNA sequence: TGTGCCAGCAGCTTGGATGGAGGGGGCACTGAAGCTTTCTTT. Protein: CASSLDGGGTEAFF.

A few counts support this clone. V gene TRBV5-1 combines with J gene TRBJ2-3; D gene ambiguous. The CDR3 runs 13 residues. Between the trimmed V and J ends, which lost 0 bases and 1 base, there was a span of 3 bases. Germline loops: CDR1 SGHRS, CDR2 YFSETQ. The CDR3 DNA sequence: TGCGCCAGCAGCTTGGGAGGCACAGATACGCAGTATTTT. It specifies CASSLGGTDTQYF.

J is TRBJ2-1 and V is TRBV15; D is ambiguous. Germline lookup yields CDR1 LNHNV and CDR2 YYDKDF (reference sequence). V lost 0 bases and J 8 bases, leaving 14 bases between the germline ends. This CDR3 has 15 residues. The DNA of the CDR3 is TGTGCCACCAGCAGAGATAGGGCCCTAAGGGATGAGCAGTTCTTC. Translating gives CATSRDRALRDEQFF.

V and J are TRBV7-2 and TRBJ2-5, with 9 bases fitting TRBD2. The germline gives CDR1 SGHTA, CDR2 FQGNSA. Trimming cost V 7 bases and J 5 bases; bases outside gene matches: 14. This CDR3 has 16 residues. The CDR3: CASNILLAGGGETQYF. The CDR3 DNA sequence: TGTGCCAGCAACATCCTACTAGCGGGTGGGGGGGAGACCCAGTACTTC.

The V call is TRBV4-3, the J call TRBJ1-4, with D perhaps matching TRBD1 (6 bases). Germline CDR1 LGHNA, CDR2 YSLEER. The CDR3 is 15 amino acids. Trimming removed 4 bases at V and 7 bases at J, with 16 bases between. This CDR3 reads CASSRRAQGGEKLFF. CDR3 sequence (DNA): TGCGCCAGCAGCCGAAGAGCACAGGGAGGTGAAAAACTGTTTTTT.

The V gene is TRBV10-3, the J gene TRBJ1-1; 7 bases are shared with TRBD1. Germline CDR1 ENHRY, CDR2 SYGVKD. After removal of 6 bases from V and 3 bases from J, the junction contained 10 bases not matched to a gene. The CDR3 loop spans 15 amino acids. CDR3 nucleotides: TGTGCCATCAGCGGAGGTTGGCAGGGGGACACTGAAGCTTTCTTT. Translated, it gives CAISGGWQGDTEAFF.

In its sample, this clone was seen once. The chain carries TRBV5-5 and TRBJ2-7, with a weak D call TRBD2 (5 bases). The CDR3 has 13 amino acids. Germline CDR1 SGHKS, CDR2 YYEKEE (reference sequence). V lost 6 bases and J lost 4, with 14 bases in between. CDR3: CASTTLGEYEQYF. In DNA, the CDR3 is TGTGCCAGCACCACCCTCGGGGAATACGAGCAGTACTTC.